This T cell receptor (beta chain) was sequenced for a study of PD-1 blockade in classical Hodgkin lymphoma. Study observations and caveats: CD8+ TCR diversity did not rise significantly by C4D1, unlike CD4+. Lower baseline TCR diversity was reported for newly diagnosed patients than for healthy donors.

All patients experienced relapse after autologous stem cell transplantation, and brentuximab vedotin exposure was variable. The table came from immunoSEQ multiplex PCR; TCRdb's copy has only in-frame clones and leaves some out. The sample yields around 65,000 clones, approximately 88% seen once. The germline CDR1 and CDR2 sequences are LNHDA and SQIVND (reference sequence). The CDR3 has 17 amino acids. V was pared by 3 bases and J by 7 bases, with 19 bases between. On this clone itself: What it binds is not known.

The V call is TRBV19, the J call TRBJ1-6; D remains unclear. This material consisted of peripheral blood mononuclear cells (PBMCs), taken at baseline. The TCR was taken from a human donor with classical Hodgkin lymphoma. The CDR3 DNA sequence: TGTGCCAGTAGTATCCCCCTCGATAGTACCGGGAATTCACCCCTCCACTTT. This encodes CASSIPLDSTGNSPLHF.